The T cell receptor (beta chain) under discussion was sequenced for a study of T cell responses to AZD1222 COVID-19 vaccine. Study-wide findings and caveats: A mostly white British donor set with more females was recruited, and clonal diversity was possibly underestimated. Spike as a whole was targeted by vaccine-associated CD4 TCRs, dominant at 160-218 and 743-854. Unmutated variant regions reportedly attract nearly half of all spike-specific TCRs.

Remarks on this clone: Antigen: not known.

The CDR3 spans 13 residues. Per the germline V gene, CDR1 is MNHEY and CDR2 is SVGAGI. V lost 2 bases to trimming and J lost 6 bases, with 11 bases between them. Both about-4-week and about-12-week second-dose recipients were combined. TCRdb's copy holds only in-frame clones and misses some; the assay was immunoSEQ multiplex PCR. Of fewer than 150,000 clones in the sample, around 90% were seen once. Source: peripheral blood, taken 28 days after the second AZD1222 dose. This clonotype was obtained from an adult who received the AZD1222 COVID-19 vaccine. The chain couples TRBV6-5 to TRBJ2-7; tentatively, D is TRBD2 (6 bases). In nucleotides, the CDR3 is TGTGCCAGCAGTTACGCCGCGGGGTCCGAGCAGTACTTC. As protein: CASSYAAGSEQYF.